The present TCR beta chain was sequenced within a study of shared clonotypes between healthy human individuals. Notes on the study in general: Around 5.4% of naive CD4 clonotypes were common to a few donors.

The CDR3 has 15 residues. Germline CDR1 reads MNHEY; CDR2 reads SMNVEV (reference sequence). V was pared by 6 bases and J by 3 bases, with 14 bases between. With respect to this clone: Its antigen is not identified.

CD45RO-negative cells were positively selected for CCR7, leaving out terminally differentiated effector memory CD45RA+ cells. An assay was performed, and its level was deep. Original handling: Filtering differed because ImmunoSEQ produced junction-only sequences that carried no quality scores. Here immunoSEQ multiplex PCR was the method, and the copy in TCRdb shows in-frame clones only, minus some. V and J calls and clone size are given by that table; D and trimming were obtained from the DNA. Of 500,000 to 700,000 clones in the sample, about 95% were seen once. The TCR comes from a woman aged 25 to 39 in good health. The V call is TRBV27, the J call TRBJ2-2; perhaps TRBD1 as D (5 bases). Material: naive CD8+ T cells sorted from blood. The CDR3 reads CASRPQGTYTGELFF. CDR3 nucleotide sequence: TGTGCCAGCAGACCGCAGGGCACCTACACCGGGGAGCTGTTTTTT.